This T cell receptor beta chain was observed in a study of T-cell reconstitution after alpha-beta-depleted transplantation in children. The TCRbeta library incorporated unique molecular identifiers. Each CDR3 protein gets one entry after TCRdb re-called the PCR reads with MiXCR. Of about 610,000 distinct CDR3 sequences listed, roughly a tenth are singletons. Trimming cost V 2 bases and J 1 base, with 11 bases left between them. The CDR3 loop spans 16 amino acids. Per germline, CDR1 SGHDN and CDR2 FVKESK. This sequence was found in a human donor who donated a stem cell graft to a child with acute myeloid leukemia. The sequencing used PBMCs from the stem cell graft donor, collected from the stem cell graft. V is TRBV14 and J is TRBJ2-2; D call uncertain. The CDR3 is CASSQRSVKNTGELFF. CDR3 DNA sequence: TGTGCCAGCAGCCAACGATCGGTAAAGAACACCGGGGAGCTGTTTTTT.